This T cell receptor (beta chain) was sequenced during a study of blood T cell repertoires in COVID-19. In the study overall: Samples came from the United States, Italy and Spain, spanning acute and convalescent COVID-19. PBMCs, B-cell-depleted T cells, or T cells were the source of the cDNA or gDNA that made up the material.

Methods used by the authors: Reference gene primers were amplified, and this amplification served to estimate nucleated cell counts. Generated by immunoSEQ multiplex PCR, the TCRdb table keeps only in-frame clones and is missing some. V and J calls and clone size come straight from that table; D and trimming were deduced from the DNA. The sample carries 150,000 to 180,000 clones, roughly nine tenths recorded once. Germline CDR1 is SQVTM and CDR2 is ANQGSEA. The CDR3 is 11 amino acids. V shed 3 bases, J shed 6 bases, and the junction held 2 bases outside the gene matches. The sequencing sample was made of peripheral blood. The clonotype originates from a middle-aged woman with acute or convalescent COVID-19. The V call is TRBV29-1, the J call TRBJ2-7, with 7 nucleotides matching TRBD1. CDR3 sequence reads: CSVEGQIEQYF. The CDR3 DNA sequence: TGCAGCGTTGAGGGACAGATCGAGCAGTACTTC.